In its sample, the clone carrying this T cell receptor beta chain was seen once. The same CDR3 can be traced to other DNA sequences in this sample. CDR1 and CDR2 (germline): SGDLS, YYNGEE. Trimming cost V 0 bases and J 1 base, with 6 bases left between them. The CDR3 is made up of 14 amino acids. TCRdb's table, derived via immunoSEQ multiplex PCR, lists solely in-frame clones and lacks some. The sample holds 90,000 to 130,000 clones; about nine tenths are singletons and the top ten take 15% to 20%. This sample is drawn from a study of PD-1 blockade in classical Hodgkin lymphoma. Every single patient, without exception, relapsed after autologous stem cell transplantation, and brentuximab vedotin exposure varied.

The chain is built from TRBV9 and TRBJ2-3; D not certain. The receptor was derived from a human donor with classical Hodgkin lymphoma. The input for sequencing was peripheral blood mononuclear cells (PBMCs), taken before the second cycle of nivolumab. The CDR3 here is CASSVGVGTDTQYF. In DNA form, the CDR3 reads TGTGCCAGCAGCGTAGGTGTAGGCACAGATACGCAGTATTTT.